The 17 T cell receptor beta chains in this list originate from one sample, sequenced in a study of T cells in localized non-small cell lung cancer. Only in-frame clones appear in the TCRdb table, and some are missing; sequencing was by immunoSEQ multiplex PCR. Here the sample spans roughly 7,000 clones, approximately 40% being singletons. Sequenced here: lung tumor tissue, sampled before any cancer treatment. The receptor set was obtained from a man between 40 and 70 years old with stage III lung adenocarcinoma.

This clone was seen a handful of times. DNA for the CDR3: TGTGCCAGCACTGGACAGGGAAGTTTGGCCGGGGAGCTGTTTTTT. Amino acid sequence: CASTGQGSLAGELFF. This rearrangement joins TRBV2 to TRBJ2-2, with 8 nucleotides matching TRBD1. Germline lookup yields CDR1 SNHLY and CDR2 FYNNEI. CDR3 length: 15 amino acids. The junction had 10 bases not matched to a gene; V was cut back by 7 bases and J by 6 bases.

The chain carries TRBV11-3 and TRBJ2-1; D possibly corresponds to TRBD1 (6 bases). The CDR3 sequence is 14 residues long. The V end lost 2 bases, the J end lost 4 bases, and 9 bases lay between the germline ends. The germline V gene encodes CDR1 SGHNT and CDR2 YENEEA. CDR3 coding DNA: TGTGCCAGCAGCTTACCAGGGGAATACAATGAGCAGTTCTTC. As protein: CASSLPGEYNEQFF.

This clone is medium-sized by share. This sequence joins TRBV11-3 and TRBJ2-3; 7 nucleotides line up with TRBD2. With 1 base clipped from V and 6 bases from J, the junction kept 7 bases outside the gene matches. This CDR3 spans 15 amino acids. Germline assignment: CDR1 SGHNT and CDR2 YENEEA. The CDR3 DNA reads TGTGCCAGCAGCTTAGGTCTAGCGGTTGGGGATACGCAGTATTTT. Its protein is CASSLGLAVGDTQYF.

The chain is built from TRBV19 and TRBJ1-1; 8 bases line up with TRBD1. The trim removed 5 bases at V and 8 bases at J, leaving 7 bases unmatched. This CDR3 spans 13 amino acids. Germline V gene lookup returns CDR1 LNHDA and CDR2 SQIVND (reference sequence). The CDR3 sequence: CASSGGQGQEAFF. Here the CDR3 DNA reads TGTGCCAGTAGTGGTGGACAGGGCCAAGAAGCTTTCTTT.

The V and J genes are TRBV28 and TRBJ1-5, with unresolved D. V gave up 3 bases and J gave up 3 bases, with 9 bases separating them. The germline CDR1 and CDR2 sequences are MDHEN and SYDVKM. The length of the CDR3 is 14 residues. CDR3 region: CASSLTRDNQPQHF. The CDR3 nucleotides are TGTGCCAGCAGTTTGACCCGGGACAATCAGCCCCAGCATTTT. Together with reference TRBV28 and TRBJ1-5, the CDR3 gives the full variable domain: DVKVTQSSRYLVKRTGEKVFLECVQDMDHENMFWYRQDPGLGLRLIYFSYDVKMKEKGDIPEGYSVSREKKERFSLILESASTNQTSMYLCASSLTRDNQPQHFGDGTRLSIL.

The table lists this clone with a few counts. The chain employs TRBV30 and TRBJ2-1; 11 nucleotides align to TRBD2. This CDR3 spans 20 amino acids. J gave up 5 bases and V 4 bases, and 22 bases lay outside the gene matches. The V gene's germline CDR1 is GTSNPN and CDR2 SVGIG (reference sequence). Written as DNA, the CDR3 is TGTGCCTGGAATCGACTAGCGGGGCCCGTCCGGGATGGCGACCACAATGAGCAGTTCTTC. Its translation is CAWNRLAGPVRDGDHNEQFF.

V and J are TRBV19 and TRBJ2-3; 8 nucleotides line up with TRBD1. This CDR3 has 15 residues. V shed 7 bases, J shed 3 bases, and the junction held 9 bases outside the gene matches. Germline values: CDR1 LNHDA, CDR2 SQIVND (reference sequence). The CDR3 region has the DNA TGTGCCAGTAACCGACAGGGGAGCGGGACAGATACGCAGTATTTT. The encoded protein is CASNRQGSGTDTQYF.

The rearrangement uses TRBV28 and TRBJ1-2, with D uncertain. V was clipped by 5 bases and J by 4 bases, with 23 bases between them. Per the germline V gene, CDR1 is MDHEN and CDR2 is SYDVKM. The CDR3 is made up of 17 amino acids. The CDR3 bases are TGTGCCAGCAGTCAACCTTTGGGTCTAACCGGAGGCTATGGCTACACCTTC. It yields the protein CASSQPLGLTGGYGYTF.

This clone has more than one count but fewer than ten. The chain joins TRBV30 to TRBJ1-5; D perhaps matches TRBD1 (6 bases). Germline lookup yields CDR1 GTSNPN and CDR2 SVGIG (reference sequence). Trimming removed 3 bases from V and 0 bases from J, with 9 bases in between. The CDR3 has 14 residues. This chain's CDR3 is CAWSGTISNQPQHF. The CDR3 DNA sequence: TGTGCCTGGAGCGGGACAATTAGCAATCAGCCCCAGCATTTT.

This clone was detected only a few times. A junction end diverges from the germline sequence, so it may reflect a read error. As DNA, the CDR3 is TGCGCCAGCAGCCAGGGGGGTAGACTAGCGAACGAGGGGTTGAACTTC. This sequence encodes CASSQGGRLANEGLNF. This chain uses TRBV4-1 with TRBJ2-4, with 8 nucleotides matching TRBD2. Germline V gene sequence: CDR1 MGHRA, CDR2 YSYEKL. CDR3 length: 16 residues.

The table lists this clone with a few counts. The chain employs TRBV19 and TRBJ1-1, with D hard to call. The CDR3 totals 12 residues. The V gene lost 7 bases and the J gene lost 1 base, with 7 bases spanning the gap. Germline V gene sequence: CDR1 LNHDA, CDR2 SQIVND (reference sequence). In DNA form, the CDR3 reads TGTGCCAGTAAGCTGCGGAACACTGAAGCTTTCTTT. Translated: CASKLRNTEAFF.

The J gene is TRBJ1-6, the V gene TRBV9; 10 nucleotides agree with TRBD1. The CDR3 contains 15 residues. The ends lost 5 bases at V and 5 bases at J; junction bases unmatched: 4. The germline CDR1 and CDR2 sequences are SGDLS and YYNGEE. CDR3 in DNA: TGTGCCAGCAGTGCTGGGACAGGGGATAATTCACCCCTCCACTTT. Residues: CASSAGTGDNSPLHF.

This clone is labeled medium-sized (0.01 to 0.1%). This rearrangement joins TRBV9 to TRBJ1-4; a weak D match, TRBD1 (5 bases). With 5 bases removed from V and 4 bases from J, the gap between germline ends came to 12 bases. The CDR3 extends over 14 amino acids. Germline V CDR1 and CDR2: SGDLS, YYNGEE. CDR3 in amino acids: CASREGRFNEKLFF. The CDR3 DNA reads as TGTGCCAGCAGAGAGGGACGGTTTAATGAAAAACTGTTTTTT.

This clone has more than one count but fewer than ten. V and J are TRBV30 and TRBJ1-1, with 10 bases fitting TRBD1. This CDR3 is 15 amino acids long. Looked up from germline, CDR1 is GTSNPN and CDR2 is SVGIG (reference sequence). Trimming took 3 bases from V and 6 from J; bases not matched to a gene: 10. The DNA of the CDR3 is TGTGCCTGGAGCCGACAGGGGGCGTCTAACGCTGAAGCTTTCTTT. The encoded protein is CAWSRQGASNAEAFF.

The CDR3 region is CASSVGTGGGEKLFF. CDR3 sequence (DNA): TGTGCCAGCAGCGTAGGCACAGGGGGAGGGGAAAAACTGTTTTTT. The rearrangement links TRBV9 to TRBJ1-4; 8 nucleotides line up with TRBD1. V dropped 0 bases and J dropped 8; count of bases not matched to a gene: 6. Looked up from germline, CDR1 is SGDLS and CDR2 is YYNGEE. The CDR3 sequence is 15 residues long.

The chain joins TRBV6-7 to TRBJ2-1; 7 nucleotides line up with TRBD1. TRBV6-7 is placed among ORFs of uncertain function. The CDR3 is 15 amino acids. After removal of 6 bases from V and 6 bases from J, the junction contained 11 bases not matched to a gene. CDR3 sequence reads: CASRGQGVSPNEQFF. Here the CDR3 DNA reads TGTGCCAGCAGGGGTCAGGGGGTAAGCCCCAATGAGCAGTTCTTC.

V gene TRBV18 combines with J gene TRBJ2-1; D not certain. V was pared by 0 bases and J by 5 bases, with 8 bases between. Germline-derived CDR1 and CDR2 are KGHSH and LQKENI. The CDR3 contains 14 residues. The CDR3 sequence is CASSPPRSNNEQFF. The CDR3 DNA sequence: TGTGCCAGCTCACCACCTCGTAGCAACAATGAGCAGTTCTTC.